Below, 13 T cell receptor beta chains from the same sample are listed, as sequenced in a study of blood T cell repertoires in COVID-19 (dated by TCRdb to the early 2020s). Libraries were constructed by the immunoSEQ multiplex PCR assay. This immuneACCESS table, as held by TCRdb, lists in-frame sequences with V and J called but not all clones. Of the missing ones, under half trace to an unresolved V gene in checked studies; the others have no known cause. Across this sample there are over 200,000 clones, with over 70% seen only once. Of the sample, approximately 3.5% is held by the ten largest clones. Input material: PBMCs or T cells enriched from blood (not recorded which). Receptors were obtained from a woman between 25 and 40 years old who had been exposed to COVID-19.

The chain couples TRBV27 to TRBJ2-1; D call uncertain. CDR1 is MNHEY and CDR2 is SMNVEV in the germline V gene (reference sequence). V lost 7 bases and J 8 bases, leaving 9 bases between the germline ends. This CDR3 is 11 amino acids long. The CDR3 reads CASTRADEQFF. DNA of the CDR3: TGTGCCAGCACCCGTGCGGATGAGCAGTTCTTC.

The chain joins TRBV9 to TRBJ2-5, with 15 bases lining up with TRBD2. J was trimmed by 5 bases and V by 4 bases; bases with no gene match: 3. Germline-derived CDR1 and CDR2 are SGDLS and YYNGEE. The CDR3 covers 15 residues. The CDR3 DNA sequence: TGTGCCAGCAGCTCAGGACTAGCGGGAGGGGAGACCCAGTACTTC. Residues: CASSSGLAGGETQYF. Using reference TRBV9 and TRBJ2-5 for the parts outside the CDR3, the full variable domain is DSGVTQTPKHLITATGQRVTLRCSPRSGDLSVYWYQQSLDQGLQFLIQYYNGEERAKGNILERFSAQQFPDLHSELNLSSLELGDSALYFCASSSGLAGGETQYFGPGTRLLVL.

This sequence joins TRBV6-5 and TRBJ1-1, with D tentatively TRBD1 (6 bases). CDR1 and CDR2 from the germline V gene are MNHEY and SVGAGI. V was clipped by 6 bases and J by 1 base, with 9 bases between them. The CDR3 length is 13 residues. CDR3 sequence (DNA): TGTGCCAGCAGCGCGACAGGGAACACTGAAGCTTTCTTT. Translating it yields CASSATGNTEAFF.

The chain recombines TRBV6-1 with TRBJ1-6, with D unclear. There are 15 residues in the CDR3. Germline CDR1 reads MNHNS; CDR2 reads SASEGT. V gave up 3 bases and J gave up 4 bases, with 10 bases separating them. The CDR3 nucleotides are TGTGCCAGCAGTGAGGCACAGCTGTATAATTCACCCCTCCACTTT. It specifies CASSEAQLYNSPLHF.

V and J are TRBV19 and TRBJ2-3; 10 nucleotides align to TRBD1. The germline V gene encodes CDR1 LNHDA and CDR2 SQIVND (reference sequence). With V trimmed by 3 bases and J by 8 bases, 8 bases remained unmatched. The CDR3 spans 15 residues. CDR3 DNA: TGTGCCAGTAGTATGAGGGGACAGGGGAAGGCTACGCAGTATTTT. Amino acid sequence: CASSMRGQGKATQYF.

V usage is TRBV9 and J usage is TRBJ2-5; 10 positions match TRBD2. This CDR3 is 16 amino acids long. Germline-derived CDR1 and CDR2 are SGDLS and YYNGEE. Losses at the gene ends were 0 bases for V and 7 bases for J; bases not matched to a gene: 9. The CDR3 reads CASSVASGGGSGTQYF. In nucleotides, the CDR3 is TGTGCCAGCAGCGTAGCTAGCGGGGGCGGTTCGGGGACCCAGTACTTC.

The V call is TRBV28, the J call TRBJ2-7; D is unresolved. The CDR3 length is 12 residues. Trimming removed 7 bases at V and 3 bases at J, with 10 bases between. Per the germline V gene, CDR1 is MDHEN and CDR2 is SYDVKM. This CDR3 is CASTLTSYEQYF. CDR3 nucleotides: TGTGCCAGCACCCTGACAAGCTACGAGCAGTACTTC.

This clone came up many times. The chain joins TRBV4-2 to TRBJ2-7, with 8 nucleotides matching TRBD2. CDR3 length: 15 residues. After removal of 2 bases from V and 5 bases from J, the junction contained 8 bases not matched to a gene. Germline V lookup: CDR1 LGHNA, CDR2 YNFKEQ. CDR3 in DNA: TGTGCCAGCAGCCAACTACCCGGGGGGGGCGACGAGCAGTACTTC. Residues: CASSQLPGGGDEQYF.

The J gene is TRBJ1-2, the V gene TRBV29-1, with a weak D call TRBD1 (5 bases). Per germline, CDR1 SQVTM and CDR2 ANQGSEA. The V end was cut by 4 bases, the J end by 4 bases, with 10 bases between. The CDR3 loop spans 12 amino acids. CDR3 sequence: CSVVRQGYGYTF. Here the CDR3 DNA reads TGCAGCGTTGTTCGCCAGGGCTATGGCTACACCTTC. Looking up the rest from reference TRBV29-1 and TRBJ1-2 gives the full variable domain: SAVISQKPSRDICQRGTSLTIQCQVDSQVTMMFWYRQQPGQSLTLIATANQGSEATYESGFVIDKFPISRPNLTFSTLTVSNMSPEDSSIYLCSVVRQGYGYTFGSGTRLTVV.

The chain couples TRBV29-1 to TRBJ2-7, with 10 bases matching TRBD2. Germline V lookup: CDR1 SQVTM, CDR2 ANQGSEA. This CDR3 region has 13 residues. J gave up 8 bases and V 4 bases, and 8 bases lay outside the gene matches. CDR3 sequence: CSVASGSYKKQYF. CDR3 DNA sequence: TGCAGCGTTGCTAGCGGGAGTTACAAGAAGCAGTACTTC.

The chain couples TRBV6-5 to TRBJ2-5; D unresolved. The CDR3 is 12 residues long. Germline V gives CDR1 MNHEY, CDR2 SVGAGI. The germline V and J ends were trimmed by 6 bases and 1 base, with 6 bases remaining between them. CDR3 bases: TGTGCCAGCAGCCGAGTCCAAGAGACCCAGTACTTC. As protein: CASSRVQETQYF.

The chain carries TRBV3-1 (or the pseudogene TRBV3-2) and TRBJ2-7, with unresolved D. The V end lost 0 bases, the J end lost 0 bases, and 12 bases lay between the germline ends. The CDR3 contains 16 residues. The germline V gene encodes CDR1 LGHDT and CDR2 YNNKEL (reference sequence). CDR3 amino acids: CASSQEASPDSYEQYF. CDR3 DNA sequence: TGTGCCAGCAGCCAAGAAGCGTCCCCGGACTCCTACGAGCAGTACTTC.

The J gene is TRBJ1-2, the V gene TRBV5-6; TRBD1 agrees at 8 bases. V shed 3 bases, J shed 8 bases, and the junction held 9 bases outside the gene matches. This CDR3 is built from 14 residues. Germline V lookup: CDR1 SGHDT, CDR2 YYEEEE. In DNA, the CDR3 is TGTGCCAGCAGCTCGGGGACAGGACCGGAAGGCTACACCTTC. Its protein is CASSSGTGPEGYTF.